This T cell receptor beta chain was documented in a study of OX40 agonist ivuxolimab in advanced cancers. Broader study findings: Relatively little clonal expansion, among the lowest observed, appeared in partial responders at 0.1-3.0 mg/kg.

The data were produced by immunoSEQ multiplex PCR, yet TCRdb's version contains in-frame clones alone and is incomplete. The table lists 60,000 to 65,000 clones, roughly nine tenths of them singletons, with more than 10% in the top ten. The germline V gene encodes CDR1 SGHNT and CDR2 YYREEE (reference sequence). The V gene lost 0 bases and the J gene lost 3 bases, with 9 bases spanning the gap. The CDR3 consists of 14 residues. As regards this clone: Its target is unknown.

Blood samples were obtained at baseline, cycle 4 day 1, and cycle 7 day 1. The TCR comes from an adult with an advanced solid tumor such as melanoma, head and neck, liver or kidney cancer. Sequenced here: CD4+ or CD8+ T cells sorted from blood, sampled in a trial of the OX40 agonist ivuxolimab. J is TRBJ1-1 and V is TRBV5-4, with D hard to call. DNA of the CDR3: TGTGCCAGCAGCTTGGACTCAAGTGACACTGAAGCTTTCTTT. Translated, it gives CASSLDSSDTEAFF.